This is a list of T cell receptor beta chains from one sample in a study of blood T cell repertoires in COVID-19. Libraries were prepared by immunoSEQ multiplex PCR; TCRdb keeps only in-frame clonotypes and omits some of them. The sample consists of around 200,000 clones, roughly 85% of them appearing once. Source material: peripheral blood. The receptor source for this set is a human donor with active or convalescent COVID-19. The donor label of this sample is uncertain. Both conserved end residues are part of each CDR3. A D gene is named only where the DNA matches it firmly. Part of the rows lack a size; the others show once, few, many or a class for expanded clones.

abundance,v_gene,j_gene,d_gene,CDR3aa,CDR3nt
.,TRBV11-2,TRBJ1-3,TRBD1,CASSPPGGIGNTIYF,TGTGCCAGCAGCCCCCCAGGGGGCATTGGAAACACCATATATTTT
.,TRBV28,TRBJ2-3,.,CASVASSTDTQYF,TGTGCCAGCGTGGCCTCTAGCACAGATACGCAGTATTTT
once,TRBV28,TRBJ2-1,.,CASSLSFTGGLYNEQFF,TGTGCCAGCAGTCTATCCTTTACGGGGGGCCTTTACAATGAGCAGTTCTTC
.,TRBV19,TRBJ2-1,.,CASSLRLVVEQFF,TGTGCCAGTAGTTTACGACTAGTCGTTGAGCAGTTCTTC
.,TRBV5-1,TRBJ2-5,TRBD2,CASSLGLAGGETQYF,TGCGCCAGCAGCTTGGGACTAGCGGGAGGAGAGACCCAGTACTTC
.,TRBV5-4,TRBJ1-1,.,CASSLYKSGTEAFF,TGTGCCAGCAGCTTGTATAAATCGGGGACTGAAGCTTTCTTT
few,TRBV10-1,TRBJ2-2,TRBD2,CASMAGGAPNTGELFF,TGCGCCAGCATGGCCGGGGGGGCCCCGAACACCGGGGAGCTGTTTTTT
.,TRBV7-2,TRBJ2-3,TRBD2,CASSSGTSGLRDTQYF,TGTGCCAGCAGCTCCGGGACTAGCGGCCTGCGGGATACGCAGTATTTT
few,TRBV5-1,TRBJ2-3,TRBD2,CASSLAGGFGDTQYF,TGCGCCAGCAGCTTGGCGGGGGGGTTCGGAGATACGCAGTATTTT
.,TRBV19,TRBJ2-7,.,CASSIVGQLSVNRIYEQYF,TGTGCCAGTAGTATCGTGGGCCAGCTCTCAGTAAATAGGATCTACGAGCAGTACTTC